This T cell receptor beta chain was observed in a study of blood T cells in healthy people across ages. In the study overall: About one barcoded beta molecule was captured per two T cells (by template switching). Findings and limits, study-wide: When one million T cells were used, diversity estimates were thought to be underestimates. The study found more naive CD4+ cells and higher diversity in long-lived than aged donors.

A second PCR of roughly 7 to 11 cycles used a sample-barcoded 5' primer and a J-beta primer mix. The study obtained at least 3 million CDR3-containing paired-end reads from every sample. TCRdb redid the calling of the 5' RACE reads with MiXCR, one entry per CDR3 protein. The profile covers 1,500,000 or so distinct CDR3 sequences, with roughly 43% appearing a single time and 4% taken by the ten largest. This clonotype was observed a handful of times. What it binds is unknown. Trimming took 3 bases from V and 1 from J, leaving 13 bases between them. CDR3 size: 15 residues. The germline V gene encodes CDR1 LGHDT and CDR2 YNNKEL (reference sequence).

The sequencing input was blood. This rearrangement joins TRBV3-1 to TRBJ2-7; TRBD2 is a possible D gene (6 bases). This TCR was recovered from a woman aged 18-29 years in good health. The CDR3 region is CASSQHTGGSYEQYF. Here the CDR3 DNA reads TGTGCCAGCAGCCAGCACACCGGGGGATCCTACGAGCAGTACTTC.